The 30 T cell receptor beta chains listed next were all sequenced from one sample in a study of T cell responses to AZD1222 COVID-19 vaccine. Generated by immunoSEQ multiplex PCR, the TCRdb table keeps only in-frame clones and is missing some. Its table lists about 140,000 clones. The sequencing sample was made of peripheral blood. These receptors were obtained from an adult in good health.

The CDR3 nucleotides are TGTGCCAGCCCTGTCGGGAGGCCTCCGGGGCCCCAGCATTTT. This sequence encodes CASPVGRPPGPQHF. The chain carries TRBV19 and TRBJ1-5, with D unresolved. This CDR3 has 14 residues. Per the germline V gene, CDR1 is LNHDA and CDR2 is SQIVND (reference sequence). V shed 9 bases and J shed 9 bases, with 21 bases lying between them.

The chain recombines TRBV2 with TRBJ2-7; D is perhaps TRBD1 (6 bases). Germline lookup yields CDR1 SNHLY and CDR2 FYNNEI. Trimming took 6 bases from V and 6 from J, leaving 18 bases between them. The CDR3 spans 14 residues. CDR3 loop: CASSVAGTIFEQYF. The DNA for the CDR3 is TGTGCCAGCAGCGTTGCCGGGACAATTTTCGAGCAGTACTTC.

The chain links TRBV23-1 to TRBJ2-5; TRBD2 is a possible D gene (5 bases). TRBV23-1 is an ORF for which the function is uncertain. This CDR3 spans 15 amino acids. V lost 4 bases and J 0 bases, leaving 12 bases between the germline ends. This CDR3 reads CASSPTTDYQETQYF. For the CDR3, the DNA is TGCGCCAGCAGTCCGACTACCGATTACCAAGAGACCCAGTACTTC.

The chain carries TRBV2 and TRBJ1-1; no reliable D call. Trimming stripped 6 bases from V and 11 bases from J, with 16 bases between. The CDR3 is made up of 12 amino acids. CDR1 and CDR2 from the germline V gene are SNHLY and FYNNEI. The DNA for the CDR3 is TGTGCCAGCAGACCGGACGGAGTTGGTGCTTTCTTT. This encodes CASRPDGVGAFF.

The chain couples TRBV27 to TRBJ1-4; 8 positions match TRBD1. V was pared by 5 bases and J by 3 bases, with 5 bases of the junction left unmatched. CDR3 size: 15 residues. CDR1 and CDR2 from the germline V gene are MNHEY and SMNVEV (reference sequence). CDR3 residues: CASSVTGGPNEKLFF. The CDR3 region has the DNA TGTGCCAGCAGTGTTACAGGGGGTCCTAATGAAAAACTGTTTTTT.

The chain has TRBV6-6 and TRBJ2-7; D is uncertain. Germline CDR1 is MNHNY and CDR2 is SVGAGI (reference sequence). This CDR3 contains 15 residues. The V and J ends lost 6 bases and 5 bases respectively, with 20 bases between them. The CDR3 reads CASSPEPAFVDEQYF. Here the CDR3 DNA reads TGTGCCAGCAGCCCGGAGCCGGCCTTCGTGGACGAGCAGTACTTC.

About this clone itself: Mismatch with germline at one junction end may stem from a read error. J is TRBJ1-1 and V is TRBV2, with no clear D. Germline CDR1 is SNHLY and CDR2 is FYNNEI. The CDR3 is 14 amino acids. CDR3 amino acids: CASTEGHLNTEAFF. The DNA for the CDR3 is TGTGCCAGCACTGAAGGGCATCTGAACACTGAAGCTTTCTTT.

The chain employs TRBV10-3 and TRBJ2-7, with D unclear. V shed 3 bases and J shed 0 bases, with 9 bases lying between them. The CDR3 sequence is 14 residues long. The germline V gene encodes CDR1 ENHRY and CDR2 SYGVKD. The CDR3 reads CAISDWVSSYEQYF. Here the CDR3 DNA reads TGTGCCATCAGTGATTGGGTCAGCTCCTACGAGCAGTACTTC.

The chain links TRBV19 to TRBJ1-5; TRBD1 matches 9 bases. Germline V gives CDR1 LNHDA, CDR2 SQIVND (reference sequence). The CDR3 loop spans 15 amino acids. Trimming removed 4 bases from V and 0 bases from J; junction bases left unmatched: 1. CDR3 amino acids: CASSRTGDSNQPQHF. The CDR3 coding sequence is TGTGCCAGTAGTAGGACAGGGGATAGCAATCAGCCCCAGCATTTT.

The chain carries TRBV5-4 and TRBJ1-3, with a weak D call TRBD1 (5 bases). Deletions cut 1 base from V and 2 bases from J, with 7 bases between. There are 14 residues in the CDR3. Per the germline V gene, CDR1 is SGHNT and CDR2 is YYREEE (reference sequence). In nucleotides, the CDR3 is TGTGCCAGCAGCTTGTCCAGGGCTGGAAACACCATATATTTT. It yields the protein CASSLSRAGNTIYF.

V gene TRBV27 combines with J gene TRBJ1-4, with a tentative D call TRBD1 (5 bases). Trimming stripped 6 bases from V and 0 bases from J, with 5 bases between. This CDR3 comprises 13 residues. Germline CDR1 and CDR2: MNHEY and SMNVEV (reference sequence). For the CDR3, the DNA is TGTGCCAGCAGGACAGCAACTAATGAAAAACTGTTTTTT. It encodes CASRTATNEKLFF. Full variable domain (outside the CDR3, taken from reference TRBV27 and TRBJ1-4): EAQVTQNPRYLITVTGKKLTVTCSQNMNHEYMSWYRQDPGLGLRQIYYSMNVEVTDKGDVPEGYKVSRKEKRNFPLILESPSPNQTSLYFCASRTATNEKLFFGSGTQLSVL.

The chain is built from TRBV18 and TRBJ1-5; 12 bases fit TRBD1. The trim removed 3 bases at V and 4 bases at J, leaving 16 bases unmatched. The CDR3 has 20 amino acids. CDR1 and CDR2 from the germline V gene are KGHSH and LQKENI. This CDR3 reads CASSPSWGQGAMLGNQPQHF. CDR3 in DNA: TGTGCCAGCTCACCCTCGTGGGGACAGGGGGCAATGTTGGGAAATCAGCCCCAGCATTTT.

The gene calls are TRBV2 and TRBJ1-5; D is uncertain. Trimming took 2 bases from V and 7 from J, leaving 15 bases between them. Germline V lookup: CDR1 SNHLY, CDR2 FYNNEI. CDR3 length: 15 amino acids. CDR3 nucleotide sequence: TGTGCCAGCAGTGAACTGGCGGTGGGGAGCCAGCCCCAGCATTTT. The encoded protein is CASSELAVGSQPQHF.

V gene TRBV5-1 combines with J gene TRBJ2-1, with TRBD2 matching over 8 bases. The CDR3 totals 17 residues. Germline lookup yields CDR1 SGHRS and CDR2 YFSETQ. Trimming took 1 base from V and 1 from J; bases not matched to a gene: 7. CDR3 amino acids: CASSLSLAGGSYNEQFF. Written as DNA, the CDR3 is TGCGCCAGCAGCTTGAGTCTAGCGGGTGGGTCCTACAATGAGCAGTTCTTC.

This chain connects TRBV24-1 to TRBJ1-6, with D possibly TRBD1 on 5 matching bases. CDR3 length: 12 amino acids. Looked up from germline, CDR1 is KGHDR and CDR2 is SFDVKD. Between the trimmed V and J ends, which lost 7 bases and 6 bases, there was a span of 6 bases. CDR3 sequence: CATSQGNSPLHF. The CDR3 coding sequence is TGTGCCACCAGCCAGGGTAATTCACCCCTCCACTTT.

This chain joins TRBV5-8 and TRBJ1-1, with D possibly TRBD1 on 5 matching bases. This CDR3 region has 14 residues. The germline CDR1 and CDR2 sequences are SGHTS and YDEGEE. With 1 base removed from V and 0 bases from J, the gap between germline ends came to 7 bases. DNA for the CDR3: TGTGCCAGCAGCTTGAGGGGACTGAACACTGAAGCTTTCTTT. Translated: CASSLRGLNTEAFF. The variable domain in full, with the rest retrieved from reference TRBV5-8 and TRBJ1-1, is EAGVTQSPTHLIKTRGQQATLRCSPISGHTSVYWYQQALGLGLQFLLWYDEGEERNRGNFPPRFSGRQFPNYSSELNVNALELEDSALYLCASSLRGLNTEAFFGQGTRLTVV.

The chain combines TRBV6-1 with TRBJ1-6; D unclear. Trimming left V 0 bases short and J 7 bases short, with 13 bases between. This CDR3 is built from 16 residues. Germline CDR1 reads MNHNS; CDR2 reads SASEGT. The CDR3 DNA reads TGTGCCAGCAGTGAAGCGCATCCAGGTACCAATTCACCCCTCCACTTT. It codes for CASSEAHPGTNSPLHF.

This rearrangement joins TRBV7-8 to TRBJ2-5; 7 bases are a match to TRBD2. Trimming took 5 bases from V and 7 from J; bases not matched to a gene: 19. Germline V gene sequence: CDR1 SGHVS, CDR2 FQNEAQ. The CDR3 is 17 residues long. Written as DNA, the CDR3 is TGTGCCAGCAGCCCTGGGGGAGGGCTCCTAGTAATCGGGACCCAGTACTTC. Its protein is CASSPGGGLLVIGTQYF.

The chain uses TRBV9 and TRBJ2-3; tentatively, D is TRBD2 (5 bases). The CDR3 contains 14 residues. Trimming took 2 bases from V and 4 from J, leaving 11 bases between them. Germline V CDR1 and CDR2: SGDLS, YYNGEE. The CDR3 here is CASSVEGPSDTQYF. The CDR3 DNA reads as TGTGCCAGCAGCGTTGAGGGCCCCTCAGATACGCAGTATTTT. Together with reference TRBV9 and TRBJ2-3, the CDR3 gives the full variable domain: DSGVTQTPKHLITATGQRVTLRCSPRSGDLSVYWYQQSLDQGLQFLIQYYNGEERAKGNILERFSAQQFPDLHSELNLSSLELGDSALYFCASSVEGPSDTQYFGPGTRLTVL.

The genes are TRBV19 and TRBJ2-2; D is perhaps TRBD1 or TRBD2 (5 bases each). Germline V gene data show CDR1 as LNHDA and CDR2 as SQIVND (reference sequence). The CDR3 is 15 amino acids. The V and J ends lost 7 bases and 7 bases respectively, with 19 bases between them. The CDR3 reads CASTSPRGAGGELFF. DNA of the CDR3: TGTGCCAGTACCTCCCCAAGGGGCGCGGGCGGGGAGCTGTTTTTT. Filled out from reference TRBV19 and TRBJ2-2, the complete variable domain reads DGGITQSPKYLFRKEGQNVTLSCEQNLNHDAMYWYRQDPGQGLRLIYYSQIVNDFQKGDIAEGYSVSREKKESFPLTVTSAQKNPTAFYLCASTSPRGAGGELFFGEGSRLTVL.

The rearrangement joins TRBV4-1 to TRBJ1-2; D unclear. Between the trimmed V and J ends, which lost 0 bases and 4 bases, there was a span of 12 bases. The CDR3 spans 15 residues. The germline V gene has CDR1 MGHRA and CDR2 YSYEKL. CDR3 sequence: CASSQEVGPPYGYTF. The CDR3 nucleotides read TGCGCCAGCAGCCAAGAAGTAGGACCACCCTATGGCTACACCTTC.

Here the CDR3 DNA reads TGTGCCAGCAGCTTAGCGATGGCTCCTGCTCTCAATGAGCAGTTCTTC. Translation: CASSLAMAPALNEQFF. The chain combines TRBV7-7 with TRBJ2-1; D remains unclear. The V end lost 0 bases, the J end lost 6 bases, and 15 bases lay between the germline ends. The CDR3 totals 16 residues. Per germline, CDR1 SSHAT and CDR2 FNYEAQ (reference sequence).

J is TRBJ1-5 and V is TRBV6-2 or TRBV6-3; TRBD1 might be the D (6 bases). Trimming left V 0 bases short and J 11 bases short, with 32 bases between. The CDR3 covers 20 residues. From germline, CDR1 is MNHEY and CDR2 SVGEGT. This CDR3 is CASSYSGWDTLSVAIRTQHF. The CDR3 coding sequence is TGTGCCAGCAGTTACTCGGGGTGGGACACCCTATCAGTGGCCATCAGGACCCAGCATTTT.

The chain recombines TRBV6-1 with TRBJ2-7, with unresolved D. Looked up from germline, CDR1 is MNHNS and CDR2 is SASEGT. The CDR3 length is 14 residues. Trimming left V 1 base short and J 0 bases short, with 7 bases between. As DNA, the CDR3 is TGTGCCAGCAGTGAAGACAGACTCTCCTACGAGCAGTACTTC. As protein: CASSEDRLSYEQYF.

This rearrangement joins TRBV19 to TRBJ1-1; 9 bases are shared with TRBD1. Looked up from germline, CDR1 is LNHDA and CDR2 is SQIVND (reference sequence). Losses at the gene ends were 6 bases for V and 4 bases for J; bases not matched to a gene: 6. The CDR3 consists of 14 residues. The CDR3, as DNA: TGTGCCAGTAGGGCGACAGGGGGAGGCACTGAAGCTTTCTTT. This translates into CASRATGGGTEAFF.

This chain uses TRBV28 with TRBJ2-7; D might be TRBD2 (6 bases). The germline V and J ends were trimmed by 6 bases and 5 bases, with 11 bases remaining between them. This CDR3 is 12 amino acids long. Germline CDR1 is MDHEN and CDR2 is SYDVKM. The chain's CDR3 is CASRARRDEQYF. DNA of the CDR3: TGTGCCAGCAGGGCTAGGAGGGACGAGCAGTACTTC.

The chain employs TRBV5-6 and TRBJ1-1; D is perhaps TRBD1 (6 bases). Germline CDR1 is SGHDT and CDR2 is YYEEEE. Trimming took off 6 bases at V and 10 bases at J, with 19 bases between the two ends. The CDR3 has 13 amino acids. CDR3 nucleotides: TGTGCCAGCACCCTGACGGGGGCATGGAGAGCTTTCTTT. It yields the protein CASTLTGAWRAFF.

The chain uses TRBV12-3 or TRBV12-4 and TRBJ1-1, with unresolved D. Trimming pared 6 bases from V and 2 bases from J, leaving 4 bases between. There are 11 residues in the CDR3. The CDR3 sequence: CASRVNTEAFF. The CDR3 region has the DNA TGTGCCAGCAGGGTTAACACTGAAGCTTTCTTT.

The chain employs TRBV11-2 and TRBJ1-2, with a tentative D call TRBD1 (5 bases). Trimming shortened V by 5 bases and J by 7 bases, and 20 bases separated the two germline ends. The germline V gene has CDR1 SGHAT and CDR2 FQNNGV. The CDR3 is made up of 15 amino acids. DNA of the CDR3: TGTGCCAGCAGCGTAAGGGGACGGACGGGTCTTGGCTACACCTTC. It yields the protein CASSVRGRTGLGYTF.

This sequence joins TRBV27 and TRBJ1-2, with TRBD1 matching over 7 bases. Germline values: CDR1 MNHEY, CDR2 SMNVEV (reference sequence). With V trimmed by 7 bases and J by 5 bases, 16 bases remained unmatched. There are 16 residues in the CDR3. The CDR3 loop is CASNTRGGRTSYGYTF. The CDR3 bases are TGTGCCAGCAATACCAGGGGGGGCAGAACTTCGTATGGCTACACCTTC.